The 18 T cell receptor beta chains presented below share a single source sample, sequenced in a study of shared clonotypes between healthy human individuals. Naive CD8 cells comprised CD45RO-negative, CCR7-positively selected cells, excluding terminally differentiated effector memory CD45RA+ cells. Method: immunoSEQ multiplex PCR; TCRdb's copy keeps in-frame clones and lacks some. The sample holds about 1,900,000 clones; around 96% are singletons and the top ten take around 1%. Sequences were obtained from naive CD8+ T cells sorted from blood. These receptors all stem from a man between 18 and 35 years old in good health.

J is TRBJ2-7 and V is TRBV2, with TRBD1 matching over 7 bases. CDR1 and CDR2 from the germline V gene are SNHLY and FYNNEI. The CDR3 contains 15 residues. J gave up 0 bases and V 5 bases, and 7 bases lay outside the gene matches. CDR3 DNA sequence: TGTGCCAGCAGTTCGCAAGGGGGCTACTCCTACGAGCAGTACTTC. Encoded protein: CASSSQGGYSYEQYF.

This chain joins TRBV13 and TRBJ1-4; 8 positions agree with TRBD1. Germline loops: CDR1 PRHDT, CDR2 FYEKMQ (reference sequence). The CDR3 is made up of 16 amino acids. After removal of 0 bases from V and 7 bases from J, the junction contained 7 bases not matched to a gene. The CDR3 nucleotides are TGTGCCAGCAGCTTAGGTGGGACAGGCGAAGGTGAAAAACTGTTTTTT. Translated: CASSLGGTGEGEKLFF.

The count of this clone is one. This chain uses TRBV16 with TRBJ1-2; TRBD1 agrees at 7 bases. CDR3 length: 15 amino acids. Germline V gives CDR1 KGHSY, CDR2 FQNENV. Germline trimming cut 0 bases from V and 6 bases from J; bases unmatched to any gene: 7. CDR3: CASSQSLKGTDGYTF. CDR3 DNA sequence: TGTGCCAGCAGCCAATCTCTCAAAGGGACAGATGGCTACACCTTC.

The chain employs TRBV7-6 and TRBJ2-3; the match to TRBD2 covers 11 bases. CDR1 and CDR2 from the germline V gene are SGHVS and FNYEAQ. V lost 5 bases, J lost 2 bases, and 9 bases stayed unmatched. The length of the CDR3 is 17 residues. CDR3 nucleotide sequence: TGTGCCAGCAGCCCACATGGACTAGCGGGTTCCACAGATACGCAGTATTTT. Translation gives CASSPHGLAGSTDTQYF. Full variable domain (rest looked up from reference TRBV7-6 and TRBJ2-3): GAGVSQSPRYKVTKRGQDVALRCDPISGHVSLYWYRQALGQGPEFLTYFNYEAQQDKSGLPNDRFSAERPEGSISTLTIQRTEQRDSAMYRCASSPHGLAGSTDTQYFGPGTRLTVL.

This clone was observed once. V gene TRBV14 combines with J gene TRBJ1-1; no definite D call. CDR1 is SGHDN, CDR2 FVKESK, per germline. V dropped 5 bases and J dropped 2 bases, with 9 bases sitting between them. The CDR3 is 13 amino acids. The CDR3 is CASSYGTNTEAFF. Written as DNA, the CDR3 is TGTGCCAGCAGCTACGGAACAAACACTGAAGCTTTCTTT.

The chain recombines TRBV4-1 with TRBJ2-1; 10 nucleotides line up with TRBD1. After removal of 2 bases from V and 5 bases from J, the junction contained 6 bases not matched to a gene. Germline V CDR1 and CDR2: MGHRA, YSYEKL. This CDR3 is 16 amino acids long. The CDR3 region has the DNA TGCGCCAGCAGCCAACTATCGGACAGGGGGAACAATGAGCAGTTCTTC. Translating it yields CASSQLSDRGNNEQFF.

The gene calls are TRBV11-2 and TRBJ2-2; D not resolved. Germline CDR1 SGHAT, CDR2 FQNNGV. This CDR3 contains 16 residues. Trimming pared 2 bases from V and 0 bases from J, leaving 10 bases between. The CDR3 region has the DNA TGTGCCAGCAGCTTACACTCGGGCCCGAACACCGGGGAGCTGTTTTTT. This gives the protein CASSLHSGPNTGELFF.

J is TRBJ2-7 and V is TRBV5-4; 9 bases fit TRBD2. V lost 4 bases to trimming and J lost 5 bases; unmatched junction nucleotides: 1. This CDR3 is built from 12 residues. Per the germline V gene, CDR1 is SGHNT and CDR2 is YYREEE (reference sequence). CDR3 residues: CASSRLADEQYF. The CDR3 bases are TGTGCCAGCAGCCGACTAGCGGACGAGCAGTACTTC. The variable domain in full, completed from reference TRBV5-4 and TRBJ2-7, reads ETGVTQSPTHLIKTRGQQVTLRCSSQSGHNTVSWYQQALGQGPQFIFQYYREEENGRGNFPPRFSGLQFPNYSSELNVNALELDDSALYLCASSRLADEQYFGPGTRLTVT.

This chain joins TRBV30 and TRBJ1-2; no clear D gene. V was clipped by 1 base and J by 3 bases, with 15 bases between them. This CDR3 contains 15 residues. Germline assignment: CDR1 GTSNPN and CDR2 SVGIG (reference sequence). The CDR3: CAWSGVGEAYYGYTF. CDR3 DNA: TGTGCCTGGAGTGGAGTTGGAGAAGCGTACTATGGCTACACCTTC. The full variable domain, with the rest looked up from reference TRBV30 and TRBJ1-2, is SQTIHQWPATLVQPVGSPLSLECTVEGTSNPNLYWYRQAAGRGLQLLFYSVGIGQISSEVPQNLSASRPQDRQFILSSKKLLLSDSGFYLCAWSGVGEAYYGYTFGSGTRLTVV.

The V and J genes are TRBV27 and TRBJ2-7; D is possibly TRBD2 (6 bases). Per the germline V gene, CDR1 is MNHEY and CDR2 is SMNVEV (reference sequence). This CDR3 region has 16 residues. Between the trimmed V and J ends, which lost 6 bases and 1 base, there was a span of 19 bases. The CDR3 reads CASRGPRGLLSYEQYF. CDR3 sequence (DNA): TGTGCCAGCAGAGGCCCCCGCGGACTACTATCCTACGAGCAGTACTTC.

V gene TRBV19 combines with J gene TRBJ2-3, with 10 bases lining up with TRBD2. The CDR3 consists of 16 residues. CDR1 is LNHDA and CDR2 is SQIVND in the germline V gene (reference sequence). J gave up 14 bases and V 6 bases, and 20 bases lay outside the gene matches. The CDR3 sequence is CASSPLSGGDTVGGYF. The CDR3 region has the DNA TGTGCCAGTAGCCCCCTCAGCGGGGGGGACACAGTCGGTGGGTATTTT.

V and J are TRBV5-6 and TRBJ2-5; tentatively, D is TRBD2 (6 bases). The V end was cut by 4 bases, the J end by 1 base, with 11 bases between. This CDR3 is 14 amino acids long. Germline lookup yields CDR1 SGHDT and CDR2 YYEEEE. For the CDR3, the DNA is TGTGCCAGCAGCGCCCCTAGCGCCCAAGAGACCCAGTACTTC. Protein: CASSAPSAQETQYF.

The chain employs TRBV6-5 and TRBJ2-5; 9 positions agree with TRBD2. The germline gives CDR1 MNHEY, CDR2 SVGAGI. The CDR3 has 15 residues. V trimming: 4 bases; J trimming: 5 bases; junction bases outside the gene matches: 8. This chain's CDR3 is CASSSAGGSLETQYF. The CDR3 bases are TGTGCCAGCAGTTCGGCGGGGGGGTCGCTGGAGACCCAGTACTTC.

CDR3 sequence (DNA): TGTGCCAGCAGCCCCGAAGATTGGGGGCCAACTGAAGCTTTCTTT. Its protein product is CASSPEDWGPTEAFF. The chain uses TRBV7-9 and TRBJ1-1; a weak D match, TRBD1 (6 bases). The germline CDR1 and CDR2 sequences are SEHNR and FQNEAQ (reference sequence). The CDR3 contains 15 residues. Trimming took 5 bases from V and 5 from J, leaving 18 bases between them.

The gene calls are TRBV7-2 and TRBJ2-3; 9 bases line up with TRBD2. The CDR3 consists of 14 residues. CDR1 SGHTA and CDR2 FQGNSA come from the germline V gene. V lost 10 bases to trimming and J lost 4 bases; unmatched junction nucleotides: 9. CDR3 amino acids: CATTGGGRADTQYF. The CDR3 DNA reads as TGTGCCACGACCGGGGGCGGGAGGGCAGATACGCAGTATTTT.

The rearrangement joins TRBV30 to TRBJ2-2, with a possible D match to TRBD1 (6 bases). The CDR3 is made up of 13 amino acids. Trimming shortened V by 4 bases and J by 4 bases, and 10 bases separated the two germline ends. Germline CDR1 and CDR2: GTSNPN and SVGIG (reference sequence). The CDR3 nucleotides are TGTGCCTGGACTGCAGGGGCCACCGGGGAGCTGTTTTTT. This codes for CAWTAGATGELFF.

J is TRBJ1-2 and V is TRBV15; 7 bases align to TRBD1. Trimming removed 0 bases from V and 4 bases from J; junction bases left unmatched: 2. Germline CDR1 and CDR2: LNHNV and YYDKDF (reference sequence). The CDR3 sequence is 14 residues long. The CDR3 reads CATSREDRIYGYTF. Written as DNA, the CDR3 is TGTGCCACCAGCAGAGAGGACAGGATCTATGGCTACACCTTC.

This clone was detected once. The chain couples TRBV2 to TRBJ2-1, with 9 bases fitting TRBD2. With 8 bases clipped from V and 5 bases from J, the junction kept 19 bases outside the gene matches. This CDR3 spans 18 amino acids. Germline V gene lookup returns CDR1 SNHLY and CDR2 FYNNEI. CDR3 in DNA: TGTGCCAGCCTTGCCGCCCCTGAGACTAGCGGACTCGACAATGAGCAGTTCTTC. Amino acid sequence: CASLAAPETSGLDNEQFF.